The TCR beta chain under discussion was sequenced for a study of T cell responses to AZD1222 COVID-19 vaccine. General study findings and limits: Baseline serology detected seropositivity in only 5 or 6 AZD1222 recipients. Females made up more of the donors, who were largely white British, and clonal diversity may have come out too low.

As to this clone: Its antigen is undetermined.

Produced via immunoSEQ multiplex PCR; TCRdb's table is partial and in-frame only. The sample consists of approximately 80,000 clones, just over 90% of them appearing once. Second-dose intervals near 4 or 12 weeks were combined. This CDR3 has 14 residues. Germline CDR1 reads GTSNPN; CDR2 reads SVGIG (reference sequence). With 0 bases removed from V and 0 bases from J, the gap between germline ends came to 8 bases. Sample: peripheral blood, taken 28 days after the second AZD1222 dose. The source of this sequence is an adult who received the AZD1222 COVID-19 vaccine. J is TRBJ1-1 and V is TRBV30; D is uncertain. CDR3 region: CAWSVKGLNTEAFF. Here the CDR3 DNA reads TGTGCCTGGAGTGTAAAGGGATTGAACACTGAAGCTTTCTTT.